The clone carrying this T cell receptor (beta chain) was counted a single time. Methods used by the authors: Reference gene primer amplification gave nucleated cell count estimates. Profiled with immunoSEQ multiplex PCR; TCRdb holds only in-frame clones, not every one. V, J and clone size reflect that table, while D and trimming were determined from the DNA. The sample holds under 95,000 clones, 88% seen once. The data were obtained in a study of blood T cell repertoires in COVID-19. Study-wide background: Acute-phase and convalescent COVID-19 samples originated in the United States, Italy and Spain. PBMCs, B-cell-depleted T cells, or T cells provided the cDNA or gDNA that made up the material.

V was shortened by 8 bases and J by 0 bases, with 17 bases between the two germline ends. This CDR3 has 16 amino acids. In germline, CDR1 is SNHLY, CDR2 FYNNEI. Sequenced sample: peripheral blood. The receptor's source is a human donor in a cohort sampled during active COVID-19. The gene calls are TRBV2 and TRBJ2-1; D possibly corresponds to TRBD2 (5 bases). The CDR3 loop is CASFEQRSSSYNEQFF. The DNA for the CDR3 is TGTGCCAGCTTTGAACAGCGGTCTAGCTCCTACAATGAGCAGTTCTTC.